A single sample gave rise to the 32 T cell receptor beta chains below, sequenced in a study of a mutant IDH1 vaccine in newly diagnosed glioma. The time point: week 35, safety follow-up. A single vaccine dose contained 300 ug of mutant IDH1 20-mer peptide, and topical imiquimod was used with it. Using immunoSEQ multiplex PCR, the repertoire was profiled, and TCRdb retains in-frame clones only, with some absent. In the table there are some 45,000 clones, 75% to 85% of which are singletons. These receptors are not linked to any known antigen. The starting material was PBMCs, obtained from a glioma patient whose treatment included an IDH1 peptide vaccine. The receptors were gathered from a woman aged 45-65 years with glioma.

This clone was detected only a few times. For the CDR3, the DNA is TGTGCCAGCAGCATAGAGGCGGGGGGCAATCAGCCCCAGCATTTT. The encoded protein is CASSIEAGGNQPQHF. The chain recombines TRBV6-1 with TRBJ1-5, with D perhaps matching TRBD1 (5 bases). V was pared by 6 bases and J by 2 bases, with 14 bases between. CDR1 is MNHNS, CDR2 SASEGT, per germline. The CDR3 loop spans 15 amino acids.

The chain uses TRBV5-1 and TRBJ2-1; 15 bases line up with TRBD2. This CDR3 has 18 residues. The J segment lost 5 bases and the V segment lost 4 bases, leaving 10 bases of the junction unmatched. The germline CDR1 and CDR2 sequences are SGHRS and YFSETQ. CDR3 residues: CASSSRTSGGGINNEQFF. CDR3 nucleotides: TGCGCCAGCAGCAGCAGGACTAGCGGGGGGGGGATAAACAATGAGCAGTTCTTC.

To note about this clone: At the DNA level, this CDR3 is encoded by other sequences in the same sample as well. The chain joins TRBV20-1 to TRBJ2-7; possibly TRBD2 for D (6 bases). The germline V gene has CDR1 DFQATT and CDR2 SNEGSKA (reference sequence). CDR3 size: 11 residues. With 0 bases removed from V and 7 bases from J, the gap between germline ends came to 7 bases. The CDR3 DNA sequence: TGCAGTGCTAGAGATCGGGGGGAGCAGTACTTC. It translates to CSARDRGEQYF.

The V gene is TRBV6-5, the J gene TRBJ1-5, with TRBD1 identical over 9 bases. CDR1 and CDR2 (germline): MNHEY, SVGAGI. V lost 6 bases, J lost 5 bases, and 5 bases stayed unmatched. This CDR3 has 14 residues. This chain's CDR3 is CASSRGQGHQPQHF. As DNA, the CDR3 is TGTGCCAGCAGCAGGGGACAGGGACATCAGCCCCAGCATTTT.

The chain is built from TRBV7-2 and TRBJ2-7, with 10 bases aligning to TRBD2. Trimming removed 1 base from V and 4 bases from J; junction bases left unmatched: 7. Germline V gene sequence: CDR1 SGHTA, CDR2 FQGNSA. The CDR3 length is 16 residues. Here the CDR3 DNA reads TGTGCCAGCAGCTTAGGCAGCGGGGGGGCCGGGTACGAGCAGTACTTC. Its protein product is CASSLGSGGAGYEQYF.

The chain is built from TRBV27 and TRBJ1-6, with TRBD1 as a possible D gene (5 bases). V was pared by 5 bases and J by 7 bases, with 15 bases between. CDR3 length: 15 residues. In germline, CDR1 is MNHEY, CDR2 SMNVEV (reference sequence). The chain's CDR3 is CASSAGGRGNSPLHF. As DNA, the CDR3 is TGTGCCAGCAGTGCGGGGGGACGGGGGAATTCACCCCTCCACTTT.

In this sample, this clone turned up a few times. The V and J genes are TRBV6-1 and TRBJ1-3; tentatively, D is TRBD1 (6 bases). This CDR3 is built from 15 residues. CDR1 and CDR2 from the germline V gene are MNHNS and SASEGT. Trimming removed 0 bases from V and 4 bases from J, with 10 bases in between. CDR3 sequence (DNA): TGTGCCAGCAGTGAAGCTGACGGGACAGGAAACACCATATATTTT. This sequence encodes CASSEADGTGNTIYF.

The chain employs TRBV19 and TRBJ2-7; tentatively, D is TRBD1 (5 bases). The germline V gene encodes CDR1 LNHDA and CDR2 SQIVND (reference sequence). CDR3 length equals 15 residues. V was cut by 5 bases and J by 6 bases, with 20 bases left in between. CDR3 bases: TGTGCCAGTAGTGGCCCGTTGGGGCAACTCACCGAGCAGTACTTC. Translating it yields CASSGPLGQLTEQYF.

This chain joins TRBV7-8 and TRBJ2-1; 9 positions match TRBD2. CDR1 is SGHVS and CDR2 is FQNEAQ in the germline V gene. The CDR3 has 15 residues. V trimming: 1 base; J trimming: 9 bases; junction bases outside the gene matches: 7. The DNA of the CDR3 is TGTGCCAGCAGCTTAGGTTCCCTAGCGGGGATTGAGCAGTTCTTC. This sequence encodes CASSLGSLAGIEQFF.

The V gene is TRBV7-2, the J gene TRBJ1-2; D gene unclear. Germline assignment: CDR1 SGHTA and CDR2 FQGNSA. This CDR3 has 14 amino acids. Trimming pared 2 bases from V and 6 bases from J, leaving 13 bases between. In DNA form, the CDR3 reads TGTGCCAGCAGCTTAAACGAGGGTTGGGATGGCTACACCTTC. This translates into CASSLNEGWDGYTF.

This clone was observed a few times. The J gene is TRBJ1-5, the V gene TRBV6-1; D is ambiguous. The length of the CDR3 is 12 residues. The germline V gene has CDR1 MNHNS and CDR2 SASEGT. V was shortened by 2 bases and J by 6 bases, with 5 bases between the two germline ends. This CDR3 reads CASSERVQPQHF. The CDR3 nucleotides are TGTGCCAGCAGTGAAAGGGTTCAGCCCCAGCATTTT.

The chain is built from TRBV9 and TRBJ2-3, with 13 nucleotides matching TRBD2. Germline loops: CDR1 SGDLS, CDR2 YYNGEE. J gave up 4 bases and V 4 bases, and 0 bases lay outside the gene matches. This CDR3 region has 14 residues. CDR3 bases: TGTGCCAGCAGCACTAGCGGGAGGGCAGATACGCAGTATTTT. This sequence encodes CASSTSGRADTQYF.

The rearrangement joins TRBV7-2 to TRBJ1-3; D is undetermined. Trimming stripped 5 bases from V and 0 bases from J, with 11 bases between. This CDR3 spans 15 amino acids. Germline CDR1 reads SGHTA; CDR2 reads FQGNSA. This CDR3 reads CASSPTSSSGNTIYF. The CDR3 bases are TGTGCCAGCAGCCCAACTAGCTCCTCTGGAAACACCATATATTTT.

The gene calls are TRBV7-2 and TRBJ2-5; the D is unclear. From germline, CDR1 is SGHTA and CDR2 FQGNSA. V was pared by 5 bases and J by 5 bases, with 15 bases between. The CDR3 runs 14 residues. CDR3 amino acids: CASSLGPHRETQYF. The CDR3 DNA is TGTGCCAGCAGCCTCGGGCCGCATCGGGAGACCCAGTACTTC.

The chain links TRBV4-2 to TRBJ1-6, with D possibly matching TRBD1 (6 bases). Germline lookup yields CDR1 LGHNA and CDR2 YNFKEQ. The CDR3 sequence is 15 residues long. V was shortened by 4 bases and J by 7 bases, with 14 bases between the two germline ends. Here the CDR3 DNA reads TGTGCCAGCAGCCTAGGGGGGGCGCCGAATTCACCCCTCCACTTT. It specifies CASSLGGAPNSPLHF.

V and J are TRBV15 and TRBJ1-2; 9 nucleotides match TRBD1. CDR1 is LNHNV and CDR2 is YYDKDF in the germline V gene (reference sequence). CDR3 size: 17 residues. V gave up 3 bases and J gave up 5 bases; unmatched junction bases: 13. Here the CDR3 reads CATSRERTGGLKYGYTF. The CDR3 nucleotides are TGTGCCACCAGCAGGGAGAGAACAGGGGGCTTAAAATATGGCTACACCTTC.

The genes are TRBV14 and TRBJ2-7, with TRBD1 matching 9 bases. There are 13 residues in the CDR3. CDR1 is SGHDN, CDR2 FVKESK, per germline. The ends lost 4 bases at V and 7 bases at J; junction bases unmatched: 5. The CDR3 here is CASSPQGAREQYF. The CDR3 DNA follows: TGTGCCAGCAGCCCACAGGGGGCACGGGAGCAGTACTTC.

The V call is TRBV5-1, the J call TRBJ2-1, with 10 bases fitting TRBD2. J gave up 5 bases and V 4 bases, and 12 bases lay outside the gene matches. Germline CDR1 and CDR2: SGHRS and YFSETQ. CDR3 length: 17 residues. CDR3 sequence: CASSPDLGAGGDNEQFF. The CDR3, as DNA: TGCGCCAGCAGCCCCGATTTGGGAGCGGGGGGGGACAATGAGCAGTTCTTC.

The gene calls are TRBV28 and TRBJ2-3; D uncertain. The CDR3 runs to 12 residues. The ends were cut back, 7 bases at V and 4 bases at J, with 9 bases in the middle. The germline gives CDR1 MDHEN, CDR2 SYDVKM. The CDR3 is CASKQGPDTQYF. Here the CDR3 DNA reads TGTGCCAGCAAACAAGGCCCAGATACGCAGTATTTT.

The genes are TRBV10-3 and TRBJ2-7; D is unresolved. CDR1 and CDR2 from the germline V gene are ENHRY and SYGVKD. The CDR3 is made up of 11 amino acids. Trimming shortened V by 3 bases and J by 3 bases, and 3 bases separated the two germline ends. CDR3 protein: CAISDIYEQYF. The CDR3 bases are TGTGCCATCAGTGACATCTACGAGCAGTACTTC.

The gene calls are TRBV9 and TRBJ1-2; TRBD1 is a possible D gene (6 bases). Trimming cost V 0 bases and J 7 bases, with 13 bases left between them. Germline V CDR1 and CDR2: SGDLS, YYNGEE. The CDR3 extends over 14 amino acids. CDR3 nucleotides: TGTGCCAGCAGCGTAGGAGGCGCAGGGGTTGGCTACACCTTC. As protein: CASSVGGAGVGYTF.

The V and J genes are TRBV18 and TRBJ2-7; 8 nucleotides agree with TRBD2. The trim removed 4 bases at V and 3 bases at J, leaving 5 bases unmatched. This CDR3 region has 14 residues. Germline values: CDR1 KGHSH, CDR2 LQKENI. CDR3 protein: CASSRTGGDYEQYF. The CDR3 DNA follows: TGTGCCAGCTCACGAACCGGGGGGGACTACGAGCAGTACTTC.

V and J are TRBV9 and TRBJ1-2, with unresolved D. This CDR3 region has 14 residues. Germline V gene sequence: CDR1 SGDLS, CDR2 YYNGEE. Trimming pared 0 bases from V and 4 bases from J, leaving 10 bases between. The CDR3, as DNA: TGTGCCAGCAGCGTAGCTTTAGGCCCCTATGGCTACACCTTC. It specifies CASSVALGPYGYTF.

The chain combines TRBV27 with TRBJ1-2; D unresolved. Trimming left V 2 bases short and J 3 bases short, with 13 bases between. This CDR3 is built from 15 residues. In germline, CDR1 is MNHEY, CDR2 SMNVEV (reference sequence). The CDR3 DNA is TGTGCCAGCAGTTTAAGGGAGGGTGGGCACTATGGCTACACCTTC. Its translation is CASSLREGGHYGYTF.

The chain carries TRBV27 and TRBJ1-2; the D is unclear. The CDR3 length is 11 residues. Trimming took 6 bases from V and 2 from J, leaving 4 bases between them. CDR1 is MNHEY, CDR2 SMNVEV, per germline (reference sequence). As DNA, the CDR3 is TGTGCCAGCAGGGGGAACTATGGCTACACCTTC. This encodes CASRGNYGYTF.

In this sample, this clone turned up once. The chain uses TRBV19 and TRBJ1-2; D ambiguous. Germline V gene lookup returns CDR1 LNHDA and CDR2 SQIVND (reference sequence). The CDR3 is 15 residues long. V was shortened by 1 base and J by 5 bases, with 14 bases between the two germline ends. CDR3 loop: CASSIGELVGYGYTF. The CDR3 DNA reads TGTGCCAGTAGTATAGGGGAGCTAGTCGGGTATGGCTACACCTTC.

The chain recombines TRBV28 with TRBJ1-6, with D possibly TRBD1 on 5 matching bases. V was pared by 4 bases and J by 10 bases, with 17 bases between. Germline V gene sequence: CDR1 MDHEN, CDR2 SYDVKM. The CDR3 is 15 residues long. The chain's CDR3 is CASSSGQSNGSPLHF. The DNA for the CDR3 is TGTGCCAGCAGTTCCGGACAAAGTAATGGGTCACCCCTCCACTTT.

This clone was counted only a few times. The V gene is TRBV5-1, the J gene TRBJ1-1, with D perhaps matching TRBD1 (6 bases). The V end lost 3 bases, the J end lost 7 bases, and 13 bases lay between the germline ends. The CDR3 consists of 13 residues. Germline CDR1 reads SGHRS; CDR2 reads YFSETQ. The CDR3 sequence: CASSSTGEIEAFF. CDR3 sequence (DNA): TGCGCCAGCAGCTCGACAGGTGAGATTGAAGCTTTCTTT.

This rearrangement joins TRBV2 to TRBJ1-1; D gene unclear. Germline V gene data show CDR1 as SNHLY and CDR2 as FYNNEI. The CDR3 runs 14 residues. Trimming stripped 6 bases from V and 0 bases from J, with 11 bases between. The CDR3 reads CASRPTAMNTEAFF. The CDR3 DNA follows: TGTGCCAGCAGACCCACCGCCATGAACACTGAAGCTTTCTTT.

The rearrangement links TRBV6-9 to TRBJ1-1, with 9 bases that match TRBD1. Germline V CDR1 and CDR2: MNHGY, SVAAGI. The CDR3 totals 17 residues. With V trimmed by 9 bases and J by 0 bases, 14 bases remained unmatched. CDR3 residues: CARFHRGRGGVNTEAFF. CDR3 nucleotide sequence: TGTGCCAGATTCCACAGGGGGCGCGGAGGGGTGAACACTGAAGCTTTCTTT.

The rearrangement joins TRBV7-9 to TRBJ1-1; no reliable D call. The CDR3 is 14 amino acids. Germline V lookup: CDR1 SEHNR, CDR2 FQNEAQ (reference sequence). V dropped 1 base and J dropped 4 bases, with 10 bases sitting between them. DNA for the CDR3: TGTGCCAGCAGCTTAGTGCGGGGTCCCACTGAAGCTTTCTTT. Translation: CASSLVRGPTEAFF.

The chain couples TRBV30 to TRBJ2-7; a possible D gene is TRBD1 (5 bases). CDR3 length equals 13 residues. The germline CDR1 and CDR2 sequences are GTSNPN and SVGIG (reference sequence). Trimming shortened V by 1 base and J by 7 bases, and 14 bases separated the two germline ends. The CDR3 loop reads CAWSESDRREQYF. The CDR3 DNA sequence: TGTGCCTGGAGTGAATCCGACAGACGGGAGCAGTACTTC.